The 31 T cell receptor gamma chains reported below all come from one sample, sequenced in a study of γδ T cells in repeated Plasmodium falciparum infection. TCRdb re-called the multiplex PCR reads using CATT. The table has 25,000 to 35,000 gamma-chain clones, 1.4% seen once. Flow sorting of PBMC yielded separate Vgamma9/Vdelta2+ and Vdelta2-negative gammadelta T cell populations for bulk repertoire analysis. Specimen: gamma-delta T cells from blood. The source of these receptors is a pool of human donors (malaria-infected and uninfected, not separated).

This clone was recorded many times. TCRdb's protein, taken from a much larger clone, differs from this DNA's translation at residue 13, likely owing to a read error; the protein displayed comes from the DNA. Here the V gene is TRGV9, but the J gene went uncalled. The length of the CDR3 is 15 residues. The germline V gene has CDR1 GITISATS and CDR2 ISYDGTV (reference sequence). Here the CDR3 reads CALWEKELGKKIEVF. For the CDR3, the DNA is TGTGCCTTGTGGGAAAAGGAGTTGGGCAAAAAAATCGAGGTATTT.

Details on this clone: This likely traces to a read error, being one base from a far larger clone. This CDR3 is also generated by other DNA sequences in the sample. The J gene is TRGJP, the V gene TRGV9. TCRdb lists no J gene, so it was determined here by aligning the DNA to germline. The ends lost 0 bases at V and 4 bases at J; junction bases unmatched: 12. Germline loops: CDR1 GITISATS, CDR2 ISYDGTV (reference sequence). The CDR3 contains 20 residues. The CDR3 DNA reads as TGTGCCTTGTGGGAGGTGAAACGCCCCGGCCAAGAGTTGGGCAAAAAAATCAAGGTATTT. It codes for CALWEVKRPGQELGKKIKVF.

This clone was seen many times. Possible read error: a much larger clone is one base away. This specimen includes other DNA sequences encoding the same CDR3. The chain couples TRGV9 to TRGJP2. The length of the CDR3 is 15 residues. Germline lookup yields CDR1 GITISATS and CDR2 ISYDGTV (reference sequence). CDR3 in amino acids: CALWLPRSSDWIKTF. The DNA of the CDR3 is TGTGCCTTGTGGCTCCCCCGTAGTAGTGATTGGATTAAGACGTTT.

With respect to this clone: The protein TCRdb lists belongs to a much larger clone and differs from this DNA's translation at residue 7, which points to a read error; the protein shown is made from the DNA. In nucleotides, the CDR3 is TGTGCCTTGTGGGAGGCCCCAACACCCCGGTTGGGCAAAAAAATCAAGGTATTT. It specifies CALWEAPTPRLGKKIKVF. This rearrangement joins TRGV9 to TRGJP. Here the J gene was assigned by germline matching of the DNA, as TCRdb has none. The CDR3 consists of 18 residues. Germline loops: CDR1 GITISATS, CDR2 ISYDGTV (reference sequence). V shed 2 bases and J 9 bases; nucleotides not matched to a gene: 13.

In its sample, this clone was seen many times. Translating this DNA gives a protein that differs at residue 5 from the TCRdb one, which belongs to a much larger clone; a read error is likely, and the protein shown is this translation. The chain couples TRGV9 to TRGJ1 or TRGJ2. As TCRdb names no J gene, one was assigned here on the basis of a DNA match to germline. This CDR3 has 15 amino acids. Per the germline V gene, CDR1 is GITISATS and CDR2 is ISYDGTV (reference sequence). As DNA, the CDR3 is TGTGCCTTGTGGAAGGTGCACCCCTTTTATTATAAGAAACTCTTT. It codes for CALWKVHPFYYKKLF.

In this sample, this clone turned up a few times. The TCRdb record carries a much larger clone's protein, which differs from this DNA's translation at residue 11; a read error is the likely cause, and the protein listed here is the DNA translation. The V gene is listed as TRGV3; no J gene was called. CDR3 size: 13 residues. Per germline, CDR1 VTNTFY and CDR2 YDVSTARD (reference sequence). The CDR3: CATWDRPRGKRLF. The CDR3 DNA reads TGTGCCACCTGGGACAGGCCCCGGGGAAAGAGACTCTTT.

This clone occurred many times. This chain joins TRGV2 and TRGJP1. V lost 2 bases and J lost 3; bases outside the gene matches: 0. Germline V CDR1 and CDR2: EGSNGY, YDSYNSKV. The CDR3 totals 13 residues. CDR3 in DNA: TGTGCCACCTGGGACGCCACTGGTTGGTTCAAGATATTT. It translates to CATWDATGWFKIF.

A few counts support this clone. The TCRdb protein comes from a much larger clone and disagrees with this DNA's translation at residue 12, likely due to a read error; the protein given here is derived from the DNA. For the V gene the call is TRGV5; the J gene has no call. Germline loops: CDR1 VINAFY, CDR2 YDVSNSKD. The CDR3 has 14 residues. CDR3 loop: CATWDGPSDWIRTF. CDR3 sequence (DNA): TGTGCCACCTGGGACGGACCTAGTGATTGGATCAGGACGTTT.

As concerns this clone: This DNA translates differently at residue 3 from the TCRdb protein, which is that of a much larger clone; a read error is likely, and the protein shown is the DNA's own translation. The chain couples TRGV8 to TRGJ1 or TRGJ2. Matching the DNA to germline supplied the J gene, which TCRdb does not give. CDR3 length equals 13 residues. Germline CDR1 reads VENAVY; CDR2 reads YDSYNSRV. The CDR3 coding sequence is TGTGCCGCCTGGGATAGGCGGTACTATAAGAAACTCTTT. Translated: CAAWDRRYYKKLF.

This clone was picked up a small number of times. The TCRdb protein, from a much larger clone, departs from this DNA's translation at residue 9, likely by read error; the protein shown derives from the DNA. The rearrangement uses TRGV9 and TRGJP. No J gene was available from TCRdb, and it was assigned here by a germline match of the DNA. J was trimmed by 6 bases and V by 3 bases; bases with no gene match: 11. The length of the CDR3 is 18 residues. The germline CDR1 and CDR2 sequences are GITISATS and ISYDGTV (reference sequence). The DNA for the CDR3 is TGTGCCTTGTGGGAGCGAAAAATCCTAGAGTTGGGCAAAAAAATCAAGGTATTT. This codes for CALWERKILELGKKIKVF.

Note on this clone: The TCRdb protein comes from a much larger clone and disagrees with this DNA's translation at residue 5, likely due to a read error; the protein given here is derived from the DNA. CDR3 in amino acids: CALWKVQGGLGKKIKVF. The CDR3 DNA reads as TGTGCCTTGTGGAAGGTGCAAGGGGGGTTGGGCAAAAAAATCAAGGTATTT. The V gene is TRGV9, the J gene TRGJP. The J gene, not given by TCRdb, was assigned here from a germline match of the nucleotide sequence. The CDR3 totals 17 residues. CDR1 is GITISATS and CDR2 is ISYDGTV in the germline V gene (reference sequence).

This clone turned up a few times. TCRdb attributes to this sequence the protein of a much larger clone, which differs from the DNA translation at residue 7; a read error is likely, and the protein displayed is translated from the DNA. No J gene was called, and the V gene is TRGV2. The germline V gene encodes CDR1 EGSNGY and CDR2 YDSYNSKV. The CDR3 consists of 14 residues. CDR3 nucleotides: TGTGCCACCTGGGACGCACACGTTAAAGGCTTTCAGCTCTTT. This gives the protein CATWDAHVKGFQLF.

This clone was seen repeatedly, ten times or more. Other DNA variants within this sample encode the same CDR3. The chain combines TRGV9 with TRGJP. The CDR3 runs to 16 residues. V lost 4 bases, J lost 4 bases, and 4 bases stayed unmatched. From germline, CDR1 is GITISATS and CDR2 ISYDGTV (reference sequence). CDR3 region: CALWDLQELGKKIKVF. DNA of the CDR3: TGTGCCTTGTGGGACCTACAAGAGTTGGGCAAAAAAATCAAGGTATTT.

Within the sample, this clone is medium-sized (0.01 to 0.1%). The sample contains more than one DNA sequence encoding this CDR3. The CDR3 protein is CATWDSTSYYKKLF. The CDR3 nucleotides are TGTGCCACCTGGGATAGTACGAGTTATTATAAGAAACTCTTT. This rearrangement joins TRGV8 to TRGJ1 or TRGJ2. Losses at the gene ends were 1 base for V and 3 bases for J; bases not matched to a gene: 6. This CDR3 region has 14 residues. Germline-derived CDR1 and CDR2 are VENAVY and YDSYNSRV.

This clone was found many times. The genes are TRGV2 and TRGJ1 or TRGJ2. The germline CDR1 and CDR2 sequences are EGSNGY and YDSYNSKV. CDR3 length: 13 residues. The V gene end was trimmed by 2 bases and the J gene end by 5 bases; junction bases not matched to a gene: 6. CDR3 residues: CATWDVDDYKKLF. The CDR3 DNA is TGTGCCACCTGGGACGTTGATGATTATAAGAAACTCTTT.

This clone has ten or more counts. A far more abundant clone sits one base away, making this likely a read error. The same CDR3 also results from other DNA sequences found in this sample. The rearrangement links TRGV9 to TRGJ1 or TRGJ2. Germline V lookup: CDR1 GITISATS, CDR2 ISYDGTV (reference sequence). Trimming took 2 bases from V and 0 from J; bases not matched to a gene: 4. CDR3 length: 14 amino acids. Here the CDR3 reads CALWEAENYYKKLF. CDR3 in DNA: TGTGCCTTGTGGGAGGCGGAGAATTATTATAAGAAACTCTTT.

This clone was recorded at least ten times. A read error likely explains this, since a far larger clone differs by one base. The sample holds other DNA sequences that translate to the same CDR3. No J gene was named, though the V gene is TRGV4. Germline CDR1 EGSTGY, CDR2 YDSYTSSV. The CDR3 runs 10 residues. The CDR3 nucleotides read TGTGCCACCTGGGATTGTGAGAAGCTCTTT. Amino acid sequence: CATWDCEKLF.

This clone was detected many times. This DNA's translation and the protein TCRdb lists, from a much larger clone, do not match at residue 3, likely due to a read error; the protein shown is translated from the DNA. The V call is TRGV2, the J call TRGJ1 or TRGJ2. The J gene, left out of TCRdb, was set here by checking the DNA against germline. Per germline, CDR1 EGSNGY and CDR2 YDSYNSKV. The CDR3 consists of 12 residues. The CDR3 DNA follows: TGTGCCGCCTGGGACGGTTATTATAAGAAACTCTTT. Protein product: CAAWDGYYKKLF.

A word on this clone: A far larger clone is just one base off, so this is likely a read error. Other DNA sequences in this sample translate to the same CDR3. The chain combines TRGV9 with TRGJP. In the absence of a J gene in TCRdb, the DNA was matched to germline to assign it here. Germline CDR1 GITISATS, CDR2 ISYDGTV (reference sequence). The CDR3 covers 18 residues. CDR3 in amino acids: CALWEVQAEELGKKIKVF. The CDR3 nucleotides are TGTGCCTTGTGGGAGGTGCAAGCCGAAGAGTTGGGTAAAAAAATCAAGGTATTT.

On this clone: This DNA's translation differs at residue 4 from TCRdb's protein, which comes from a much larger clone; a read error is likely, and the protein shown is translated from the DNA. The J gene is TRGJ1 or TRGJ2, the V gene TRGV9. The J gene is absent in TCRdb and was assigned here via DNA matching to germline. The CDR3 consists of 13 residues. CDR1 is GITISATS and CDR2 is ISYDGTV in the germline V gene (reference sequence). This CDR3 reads CALREGYYYKKLF. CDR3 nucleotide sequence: TGTGCCTTGCGGGAGGGCTATTATTATAAGAAACTCTTT.

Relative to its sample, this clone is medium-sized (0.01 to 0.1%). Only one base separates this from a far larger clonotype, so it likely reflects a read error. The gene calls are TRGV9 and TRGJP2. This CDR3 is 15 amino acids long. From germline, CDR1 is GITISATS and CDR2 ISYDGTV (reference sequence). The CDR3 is CALREPVGSDWIKTF. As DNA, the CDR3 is TGTGCCTTGCGGGAGCCGGTCGGTAGTGATTGGATCAAGACGTTT.

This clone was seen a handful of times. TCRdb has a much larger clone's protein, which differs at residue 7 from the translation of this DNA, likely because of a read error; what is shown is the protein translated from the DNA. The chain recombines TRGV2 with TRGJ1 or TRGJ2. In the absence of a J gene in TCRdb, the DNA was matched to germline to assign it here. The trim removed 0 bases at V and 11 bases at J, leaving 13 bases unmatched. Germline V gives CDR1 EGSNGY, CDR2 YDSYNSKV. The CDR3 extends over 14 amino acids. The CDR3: CATWDGLQHREKLF. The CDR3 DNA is TGTGCCACCTGGGACGGGCTTCAACATCGGGAGAAACTCTTT.

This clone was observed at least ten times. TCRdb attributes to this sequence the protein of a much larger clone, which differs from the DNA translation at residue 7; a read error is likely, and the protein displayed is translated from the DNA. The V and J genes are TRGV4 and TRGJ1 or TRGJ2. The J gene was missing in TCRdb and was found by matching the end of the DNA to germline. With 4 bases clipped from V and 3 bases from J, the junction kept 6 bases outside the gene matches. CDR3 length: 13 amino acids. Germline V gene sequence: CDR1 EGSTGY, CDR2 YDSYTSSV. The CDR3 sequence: CATWDLCYYKKLF. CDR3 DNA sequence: TGTGCCACCTGGGACCTCTGTTATTATAAGAAACTCTTT.

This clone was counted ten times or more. In DNA form, the CDR3 reads TGTGCCTTGTGGGAGGTGCCATCTTATTATAAGAAACTCTTT. Its protein is CALWEVPSYYKKLF. The rearrangement uses TRGV9 and TRGJ1 or TRGJ2. TCRdb is silent on the J gene; assignment here came from matching the DNA to germline. Germline CDR1 reads GITISATS; CDR2 reads ISYDGTV (reference sequence). Germline trimming cut 0 bases from V and 3 bases from J; bases unmatched to any gene: 5. The CDR3 extends over 14 amino acids.

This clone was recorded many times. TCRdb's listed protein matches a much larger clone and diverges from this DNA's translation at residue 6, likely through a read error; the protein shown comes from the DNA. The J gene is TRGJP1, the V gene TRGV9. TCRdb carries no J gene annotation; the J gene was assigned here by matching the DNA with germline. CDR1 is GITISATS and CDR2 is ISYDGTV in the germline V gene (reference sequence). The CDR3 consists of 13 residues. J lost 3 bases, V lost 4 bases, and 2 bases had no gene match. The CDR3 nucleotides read TGTGCCTTGTGGGATGCCACTGGTTGGTTCAAGATATTT. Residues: CALWDATGWFKIF.

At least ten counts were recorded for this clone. The CDR3: CATWDGPMYYKKLF. In DNA form, the CDR3 reads TGTGCCACCTGGGACGGCCCTATGTATTATAAGAAACTCTTT. The chain couples TRGV2 to TRGJ1 or TRGJ2. Looked up from germline, CDR1 is EGSNGY and CDR2 is YDSYNSKV. This CDR3 has 14 amino acids. The junction had 7 bases not matched to a gene; V was cut back by 1 base and J by 4 bases.

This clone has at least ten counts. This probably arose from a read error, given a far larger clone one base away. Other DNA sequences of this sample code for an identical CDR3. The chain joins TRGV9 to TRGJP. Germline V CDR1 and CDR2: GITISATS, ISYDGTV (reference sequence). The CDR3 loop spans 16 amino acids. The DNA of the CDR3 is TGTGCCTTGTGGGAAGAGCTCGAGTTGGGCAAGAAAATCAAGGTATTT. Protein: CALWEELELGKKIKVF.

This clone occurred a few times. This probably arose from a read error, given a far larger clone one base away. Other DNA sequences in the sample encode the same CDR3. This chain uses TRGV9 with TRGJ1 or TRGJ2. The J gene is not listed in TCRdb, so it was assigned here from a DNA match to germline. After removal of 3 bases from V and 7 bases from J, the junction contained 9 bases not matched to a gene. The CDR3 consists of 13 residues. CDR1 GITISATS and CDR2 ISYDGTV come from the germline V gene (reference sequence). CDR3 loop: CALWEPDGYKKLF. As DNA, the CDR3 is TGTGCCTTGTGGGAGCCCGACGGATATAAGAAACTCTTT.

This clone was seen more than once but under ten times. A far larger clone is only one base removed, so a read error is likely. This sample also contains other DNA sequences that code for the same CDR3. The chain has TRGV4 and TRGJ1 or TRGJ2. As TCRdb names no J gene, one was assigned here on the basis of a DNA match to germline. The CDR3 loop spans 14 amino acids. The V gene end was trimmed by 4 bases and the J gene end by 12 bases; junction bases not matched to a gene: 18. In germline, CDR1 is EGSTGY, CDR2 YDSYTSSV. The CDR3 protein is CATWDVEVGRRKLF. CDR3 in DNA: TGTGCCACCTGGGACGTGGAAGTCGGAAGGCGGAAACTCTTT.

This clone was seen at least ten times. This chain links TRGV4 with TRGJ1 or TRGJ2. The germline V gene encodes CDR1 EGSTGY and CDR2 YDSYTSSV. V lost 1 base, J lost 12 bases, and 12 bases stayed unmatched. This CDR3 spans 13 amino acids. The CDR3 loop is CATWDGKTGGKLF. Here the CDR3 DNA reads TGTGCCACCTGGGATGGTAAGACGGGAGGGAAACTCTTT.

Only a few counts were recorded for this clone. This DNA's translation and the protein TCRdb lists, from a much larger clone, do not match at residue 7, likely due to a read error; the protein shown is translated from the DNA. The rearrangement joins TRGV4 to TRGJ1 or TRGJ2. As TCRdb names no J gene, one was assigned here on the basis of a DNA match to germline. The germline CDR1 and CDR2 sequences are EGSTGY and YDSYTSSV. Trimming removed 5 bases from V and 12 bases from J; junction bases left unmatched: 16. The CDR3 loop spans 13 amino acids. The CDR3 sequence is CATWVDHPIGKLF. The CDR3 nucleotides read TGTGCCACCTGGGTCGATCACCCTATAGGGAAACTCTTT.